These 30 T cell receptor beta chains were sequenced from one sample in a study of shared clonotypes between healthy human individuals. The repertoire was sequenced with immunoSEQ multiplex PCR; TCRdb's copy has only in-frame clones and lacks some. Of around 2.3 million clones listed, 90% to 96% are singletons. Sequenced sample: naive CD4+ T cells sorted from blood. The subset is: CD45RA+ positively selected. Source of these receptors: a man younger than 30 in good health.

This clone was recorded a few times. The CDR3 nucleotides are TGTGCCAGTAGTAGTGGGGGCACCTATAATTCACCCCTCCACTTT. Residues: CASSSGGTYNSPLHF. The V call is TRBV19, the J call TRBJ1-6; D is perhaps TRBD1 (6 bases). Per the germline V gene, CDR1 is LNHDA and CDR2 is SQIVND (reference sequence). V gave up 4 bases and J gave up 2 bases, with 9 bases separating them. The CDR3 runs 15 residues. Combining the CDR3 with reference TRBV19 and TRBJ1-6 gives the whole variable domain DGGITQSPKYLFRKEGQNVTLSCEQNLNHDAMYWYRQDPGQGLRLIYYSQIVNDFQKGDIAEGYSVSREKKESFPLTVTSAQKNPTAFYLCASSSGGTYNSPLHFGNGTRLTVT.

V gene TRBV6-5 combines with J gene TRBJ2-3, with D unclear. The CDR3 runs 11 residues. Trimming shortened V by 8 bases and J by 6 bases, and 9 bases separated the two germline ends. Germline V gene data show CDR1 as MNHEY and CDR2 as SVGAGI. The CDR3 here is CASRGSDTQYF. The CDR3 coding sequence is TGTGCCAGCCGTGGATCGGATACGCAGTATTTT.

The chain links TRBV19 to TRBJ2-7; 8 nucleotides match TRBD1. Per the germline V gene, CDR1 is LNHDA and CDR2 is SQIVND (reference sequence). This CDR3 has 14 amino acids. V lost 5 bases to trimming and J lost 4 bases; unmatched junction nucleotides: 7. The CDR3 is CASSDPGQVYEQYF. CDR3 coding DNA: TGTGCCAGTAGTGACCCGGGACAGGTTTACGAGCAGTACTTC.

V gene TRBV9 combines with J gene TRBJ2-2; 8 bases agree with TRBD1. Per germline, CDR1 SGDLS and CDR2 YYNGEE. The CDR3 length is 14 residues. V was pared by 3 bases and J by 7 bases, with 5 bases of the junction left unmatched. The CDR3 spells CASSARTGNGELFF. In nucleotides, the CDR3 is TGTGCCAGCAGCGCCAGGACAGGGAACGGGGAGCTGTTTTTT.

The chain employs TRBV10-3 and TRBJ1-5; 11 positions match TRBD1. V was pared by 6 bases and J by 1 base, with 5 bases of the junction left unmatched. The germline V gene encodes CDR1 ENHRY and CDR2 SYGVKD. The CDR3 length is 16 residues. For the CDR3, the DNA is TGTGCCATCAGCGCCGGACAGGGGGCAAGCAATCAGCCCCAGCATTTT. It translates to CAISAGQGASNQPQHF.

The rearrangement joins TRBV7-2 to TRBJ1-2, with 10 positions matching TRBD1. Germline V gene sequence: CDR1 SGHTA, CDR2 FQGNSA. This CDR3 comprises 15 residues. V trimming: 1 base; J trimming: 7 bases; junction bases outside the gene matches: 6. The CDR3 sequence is CASSLVQGQGRGYTF. In DNA, the CDR3 is TGTGCCAGCAGCTTAGTTCAGGGACAGGGGCGTGGCTACACCTTC.

The chain recombines TRBV9 with TRBJ2-5; maybe TRBD1 (6 bases). The germline gives CDR1 SGDLS, CDR2 YYNGEE. V lost 3 bases and J lost 1, with 13 bases in between. This CDR3 has 15 residues. This CDR3 is CASSETHRAQETQYF. The CDR3 DNA reads TGTGCCAGCAGCGAAACTCACAGGGCCCAAGAGACCCAGTACTTC.

V usage is TRBV6-1 and J usage is TRBJ1-3; tentative D call: TRBD1 (6 bases). From germline, CDR1 is MNHNS and CDR2 SASEGT. The CDR3 sequence is 16 residues long. V lost 0 bases to trimming and J lost 0 bases, with 9 bases between them. The CDR3 reads CASSEADRGSGNTIYF. CDR3 sequence (DNA): TGTGCCAGCAGTGAAGCGGACAGAGGCTCTGGAAACACCATATATTTT.

This sequence joins TRBV9 and TRBJ2-1; a weak D match, TRBD2 (5 bases). CDR1 and CDR2 (germline): SGDLS, YYNGEE. This CDR3 has 15 residues. The V and J ends lost 0 bases and 7 bases respectively, with 14 bases between them. In nucleotides, the CDR3 is TGTGCCAGCAGCGTAGAGCCCGGAGGTCTAAATGAGCAGTTCTTC. It is translated as CASSVEPGGLNEQFF.

The chain links TRBV10-3 to TRBJ2-3, with TRBD2 identical over 10 bases. The CDR3 covers 15 residues. Germline CDR1 and CDR2: ENHRY and SYGVKD. V lost 4 bases and J lost 6; bases outside the gene matches: 7. The CDR3 DNA reads TGTGCCATCAGTGTAAGCGGGGGGGCCTGGGATACGCAGTATTTT. It translates to CAISVSGGAWDTQYF.

This chain connects TRBV7-2 to TRBJ2-1; 9 bases are a match to TRBD2. Germline CDR1 is SGHTA and CDR2 is FQGNSA. The V and J ends lost 1 base and 1 base, in that order; junction bases with no gene match: 2. The CDR3 totals 16 residues. CDR3 protein: CASSLVGLASYNEQFF. The DNA of the CDR3 is TGTGCCAGCAGCTTAGTAGGACTAGCGTCCTACAATGAGCAGTTCTTC.

This clone occurred once. Other nucleotide sequences in the sample specify the same CDR3. This sequence joins TRBV5-1 and TRBJ1-2; 7 bases are a match to TRBD1. Germline lookup yields CDR1 SGHRS and CDR2 YFSETQ. V lost 4 bases to trimming and J lost 4 bases; unmatched junction nucleotides: 4. This CDR3 is built from 13 residues. The CDR3 region is CASSPGTVYGYTF. DNA of the CDR3: TGCGCCAGCAGCCCTGGGACAGTCTATGGCTACACCTTC.

This chain uses TRBV6-5 with TRBJ1-1, with D perhaps TRBD1 (5 bases). Trimming pared 7 bases from V and 1 base from J, leaving 13 bases between. Germline V gene sequence: CDR1 MNHEY, CDR2 SVGAGI. This CDR3 is built from 14 residues. The CDR3 coding sequence is TGTGCCAGCACTGACGGGGGTTGGAACACTGAAGCTTTCTTT. Residues: CASTDGGWNTEAFF.

V gene TRBV28 combines with J gene TRBJ2-6; 10 nucleotides match TRBD1. Germline CDR1 is MDHEN and CDR2 is SYDVKM. V was clipped by 6 bases and J by 1 base; unmatched bases: 15. This CDR3 has 20 residues. The CDR3 DNA reads TGTGCCAGCAGACGTGACAGGGGGCGCGGTTTCTTGTCTGGGGCCAACGTCCTGACTTTC. Translation: CASRRDRGRGFLSGANVLTF.

This chain links TRBV5-4 with TRBJ2-2; D uncertain. The CDR3 loop spans 15 amino acids. Germline CDR1 reads SGHNT; CDR2 reads YYREEE (reference sequence). V shed 0 bases and J shed 0 bases, with 6 bases lying between them. CDR3 protein: CASSLDSSNTGELFF. The DNA for the CDR3 is TGTGCCAGCAGCTTGGACAGCTCGAACACCGGGGAGCTGTTTTTT. Full variable domain (missing parts from reference TRBV5-4 and TRBJ2-2): ETGVTQSPTHLIKTRGQQVTLRCSSQSGHNTVSWYQQALGQGPQFIFQYYREEENGRGNFPPRFSGLQFPNYSSELNVNALELDDSALYLCASSLDSSNTGELFFGEGSRLTVL.

The chain carries TRBV5-6 and TRBJ2-3; D uncertain. The CDR3 extends over 15 amino acids. Trimming took 0 bases from V and 3 from J, leaving 11 bases between them. Germline-derived CDR1 and CDR2 are SGHDT and YYEEEE. The CDR3 here is CASSLAPSRTDTQYF. DNA of the CDR3: TGTGCCAGCAGCTTGGCCCCGAGTAGAACAGATACGCAGTATTTT.

Regarding this clone: Relative to the germline gene, one junction end is altered; a read error may explain this. This chain uses TRBV7-2 with TRBJ2-1; 7 positions match TRBD1. CDR1 and CDR2 from the germline V gene are SGHTA and FQGNSA. The CDR3 contains 16 residues. In DNA form, the CDR3 reads TGTGCCAGCAGCCCGGGTCTAAGGGGGCCTTACAGTGAGCAGTTCTTC. It encodes CASSPGLRGPYSEQFF.

The rearrangement links TRBV30 to TRBJ2-1; TRBD2 matches at 9 bases. V lost 4 bases, J lost 3 bases, and 13 bases stayed unmatched. Germline V gives CDR1 GTSNPN, CDR2 SVGIG (reference sequence). The length of the CDR3 is 17 residues. The CDR3 loop reads CAWTGLAGPPYYNEQFF. CDR3 nucleotide sequence: TGTGCCTGGACTGGGCTAGCGGGGCCACCCTACTACAATGAGCAGTTCTTC.

The chain uses TRBV11-2 and TRBJ1-6, with D unclear. The germline V gene encodes CDR1 SGHAT and CDR2 FQNNGV. Trimming took off 0 bases at V and 10 bases at J, with 22 bases between the two ends. This CDR3 spans 18 amino acids. The CDR3 protein is CASSLDLRPIGGSSPLHF. Here the CDR3 DNA reads TGTGCCAGCAGCTTAGATCTAAGACCTATTGGCGGTAGCTCACCCCTCCACTTT.

As concerns this clone: Mismatch with germline at one junction end may stem from a read error. This chain links TRBV7-7 with TRBJ2-7; 8 positions agree with TRBD1. There are 15 residues in the CDR3. The germline gives CDR1 SSHAT, CDR2 FNYEAQ (reference sequence). CDR3 sequence reads: CASSRGAGGHYEQYF. The CDR3 coding sequence is TGTGCTAGCAGCCGAGGGGCAGGGGGCCACTACGAGCAGTACTTC.

CDR3 coding DNA: TGTGCCACCAGCTCTGGGACATTCGAGAGTCAGCCCCAGCATTTT. It codes for CATSSGTFESQPQHF. The chain uses TRBV15 and TRBJ1-5; D might be TRBD1 (6 bases). Trimming took 5 bases from V and 6 from J, leaving 17 bases between them. The length of the CDR3 is 15 residues. CDR1 and CDR2 from the germline V gene are LNHNV and YYDKDF (reference sequence).

The gene calls are TRBV7-9 and TRBJ2-2; 9 bases agree with TRBD1. The trim removed 6 bases at V and 5 bases at J, leaving 7 bases unmatched. This CDR3 has 15 amino acids. The germline gives CDR1 SEHNR, CDR2 FQNEAQ (reference sequence). The CDR3 DNA follows: TGTGCCAGCAGACTCGGGACAGGGCGGACCGGGGAGCTGTTTTTT. It encodes CASRLGTGRTGELFF.

This clone was detected only once. The sample holds other DNA sequences that translate to the same CDR3. The chain employs TRBV7-9 and TRBJ1-3; D not resolved. V was pared by 5 bases and J by 4 bases, with 12 bases between. The CDR3 has 14 residues. The germline CDR1 and CDR2 sequences are SEHNR and FQNEAQ (reference sequence). The CDR3 bases are TGTGCCAGCAGCCCCGGAGGGTCGGGAAACACCATATATTTT. This encodes CASSPGGSGNTIYF.

The chain couples TRBV6-5 to TRBJ2-4, with a tentative D call TRBD2 (5 bases). There are 12 residues in the CDR3. Trimming took off 6 bases at V and 9 bases at J, with 12 bases between the two ends. The germline CDR1 and CDR2 sequences are MNHEY and SVGAGI. The CDR3 reads CASSPKGSIQYF. Written as DNA, the CDR3 is TGTGCCAGCAGCCCCAAAGGGAGCATTCAGTACTTC.

The J gene is TRBJ2-7, the V gene TRBV15, with D hard to call. Trimming removed 0 bases at V and 0 bases at J, with 15 bases between. CDR3 length: 17 residues. Germline V lookup: CDR1 LNHNV, CDR2 YYDKDF (reference sequence). The CDR3 sequence: CATSRDSSVKYSYEQYF. CDR3 DNA: TGTGCCACCAGCAGAGATTCATCGGTTAAGTACTCCTACGAGCAGTACTTC.

The chain recombines TRBV11-3 with TRBJ2-3; no clear D. With 0 bases removed from V and 0 bases from J, the gap between germline ends came to 10 bases. The germline V gene has CDR1 SGHNT and CDR2 YENEEA. There are 16 residues in the CDR3. CDR3 in amino acids: CASSLDIGFSTDTQYF. In DNA form, the CDR3 reads TGTGCCAGCAGCTTAGATATTGGTTTTAGCACAGATACGCAGTATTTT.

The V call is TRBV18, the J call TRBJ2-1, with TRBD2 as a possible D gene (5 bases). The ends were cut back, 2 bases at V and 8 bases at J, with 16 bases in the middle. Germline V gives CDR1 KGHSH, CDR2 LQKENI. This CDR3 is built from 15 residues. CDR3 sequence reads: CASSPTSSVVHEQFF. The CDR3 DNA follows: TGTGCCAGCTCACCAACTAGTTCGGTTGTCCATGAGCAGTTCTTC.

This rearrangement joins TRBV9 to TRBJ2-2; no firm D call. The CDR3 spans 16 residues. Germline V lookup: CDR1 SGDLS, CDR2 YYNGEE. V was pared by 4 bases and J by 3 bases, with 16 bases between. For the CDR3, the DNA is TGTGCCAGCAGCATTCACAGCGTCCAGGACACCGGGGAGCTGTTTTTT. Amino acid sequence: CASSIHSVQDTGELFF.

This rearrangement joins TRBV28 to TRBJ2-6, with D perhaps TRBD2 (7 bases). The CDR3 length is 13 residues. Trimming took off 9 bases at V and 5 bases at J, with 11 bases between the two ends. The germline V gene has CDR1 MDHEN and CDR2 SYDVKM. The CDR3 spells CASWGGRANVLTF. CDR3 DNA: TGTGCCAGTTGGGGGGGCAGGGCCAACGTCCTGACTTTC.

Notes on this clone: Other nucleotide sequences from this sample produce the same CDR3. This chain connects TRBV7-2 to TRBJ1-1; 8 positions agree with TRBD1. The germline CDR1 and CDR2 sequences are SGHTA and FQGNSA. The CDR3 is made up of 14 amino acids. V trimming: 2 bases; J trimming: 5 bases; junction bases outside the gene matches: 4. This CDR3 reads CASSLTGGGTEAFF. The CDR3 bases are TGTGCCAGCAGCTTAACAGGGGGTGGGACTGAAGCTTTCTTT.